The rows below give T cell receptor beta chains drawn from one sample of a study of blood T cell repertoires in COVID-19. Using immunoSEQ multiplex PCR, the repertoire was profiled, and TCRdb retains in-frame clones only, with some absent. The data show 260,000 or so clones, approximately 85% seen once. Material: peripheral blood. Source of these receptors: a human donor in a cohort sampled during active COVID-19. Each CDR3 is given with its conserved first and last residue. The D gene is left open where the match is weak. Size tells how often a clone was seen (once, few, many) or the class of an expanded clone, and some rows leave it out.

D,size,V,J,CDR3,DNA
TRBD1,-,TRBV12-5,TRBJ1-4,CASGPGDRTNEKLFF,TGTGCTAGTGGCCCAGGGGACAGAACTAATGAAAAACTGTTTTTT
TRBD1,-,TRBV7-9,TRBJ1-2,CASSEQGEGGYTF,TGTGCCAGCTCCGAACAGGGGGAAGGGGGCTACACCTTC
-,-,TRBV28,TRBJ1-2,CASSMGASNYGYTF,TGTGCCAGCAGCATGGGGGCGTCTAACTATGGCTACACCTTC
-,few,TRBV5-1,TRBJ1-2,CASGRGDIADGYTF,TGCGCCAGCGGGCGGGGGGATATTGCTGATGGCTACACCTTC
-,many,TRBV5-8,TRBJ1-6,CASSLGWRSSYNSPLHF,TGTGCCAGCAGCTTGGGGTGGAGGAGCTCCTATAATTCACCCCTCCACTTT
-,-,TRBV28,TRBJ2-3,CASSSPTRGLVTDTQYF,TGTGCCAGCAGTTCCCCGACGCGGGGCCTTGTCACAGATACGCAGTATTTT
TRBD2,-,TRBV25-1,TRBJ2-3,CASSESTGTSPTDTQYF,TGTGCCAGCAGTGAATCCACCGGGACTAGCCCGACAGATACGCAGTATTTT
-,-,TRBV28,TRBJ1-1,CASSFRSMNTEAFF,TGTGCCAGCAGTTTTAGGAGCATGAACACTGAAGCTTTCTTT
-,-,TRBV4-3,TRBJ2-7,CASSQDWRPIYEQYF,TGCGCCAGCAGCCAAGACTGGCGGCCCATCTACGAGCAGTACTTC
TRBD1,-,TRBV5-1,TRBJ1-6,CASSYRTGGDSPLHF,TGCGCCAGCAGCTACCGGACAGGAGGGGATTCACCCCTCCACTTT
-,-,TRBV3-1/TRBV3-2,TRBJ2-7,CASSQVQVRANEQYF,TGTGCCAGCAGCCAAGTACAGGTTCGAGCGAACGAGCAGTACTTC
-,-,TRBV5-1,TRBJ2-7,CASINSIEYF,TGCGCCAGCATTAACAGCATAGAGTACTTC
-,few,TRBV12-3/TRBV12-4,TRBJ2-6,CASPLSGANVLTF,TGTGCCAGCCCCCTCTCTGGGGCCAACGTCCTGACTTTC
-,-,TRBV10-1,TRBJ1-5,CASSESRQPQHF,TGCGCCAGCAGTGAGTCGAGGCAGCCCCAGCATTTT
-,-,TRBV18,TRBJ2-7,CASSPPAGASYEQYF,TGTGCCAGCTCACCACCGGCGGGGGCCTCCTACGAGCAGTACTTC
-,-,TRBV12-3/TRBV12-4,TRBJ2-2,CATERGGELFF,TGTGCCACAGAAAGGGGAGGGGAGCTGTTTTTT
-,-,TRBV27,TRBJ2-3,CASRPQGHTHTDTQYF,TGTGCCAGCAGACCCCAGGGGCACACACACACAGATACGCAGTATTTT
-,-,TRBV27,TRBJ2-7,CASSSSRETYEQYF,TGTGCCAGCAGTTCCTCCAGGGAAACCTACGAGCAGTACTTC
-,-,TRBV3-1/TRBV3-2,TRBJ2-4,CASSQAGSLAKNIQYF,TGTGCCAGCAGCCAAGCCGGGAGTCTAGCCAAAAACATTCAGTACTTC
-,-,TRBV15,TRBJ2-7,CATSSPTVGHPYEQYF,TGTGCCACCAGCAGTCCTACCGTAGGACACCCTTACGAGCAGTACTTC
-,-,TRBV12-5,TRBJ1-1,CASGPNRVTNTEAFF,TGTGCTAGTGGCCCCAACAGGGTGACGAACACTGAAGCTTTCTTT
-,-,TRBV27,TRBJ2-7,CAVIYEQYF,TGTGCCGTTATCTACGAGCAGTACTTC
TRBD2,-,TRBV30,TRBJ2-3,CAWSPGWTSGSPDTQYF,TGTGCCTGGAGTCCCGGATGGACTAGCGGGAGCCCTGATACGCAGTATTTT
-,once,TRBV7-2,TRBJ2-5,CASSLVAQSYQETQYF,TGTGCCAGCAGCTTAGTTGCGCAATCGTACCAAGAGACCCAGTACTTC
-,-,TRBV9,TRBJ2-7,CASSVGAGSYEQYF,TGTGCCAGCAGCGTAGGAGCAGGGTCCTACGAGCAGTACTTC
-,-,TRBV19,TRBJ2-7,CASSYSGNSYEQYF,TGTGCCAGTAGCTATAGCGGAAACTCCTACGAGCAGTACTTC
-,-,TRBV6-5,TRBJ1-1,CASSYIKGGLEAFF,TGTGCCAGCAGTTACATCAAAGGAGGGCTCGAAGCTTTCTTT
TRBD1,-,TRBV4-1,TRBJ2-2,CASSPPGQGATGELFF,TGCGCCAGCAGCCCCCCGGGACAGGGGGCAACCGGGGAGCTGTTTTTT
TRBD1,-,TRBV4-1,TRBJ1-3,CASSQQHRGQDTIYF,TGCGCCAGCAGCCAACAACACAGGGGGCAGGACACCATATATTTT
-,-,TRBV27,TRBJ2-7,CATSEGLREAYEQYF,TGTGCCACCAGTGAGGGCCTCCGAGAGGCCTACGAGCAGTACTTC
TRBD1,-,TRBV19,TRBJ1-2,CASTFGQGIFGYTF,TGTGCCAGTACCTTCGGACAGGGAATATTTGGCTACACCTTC
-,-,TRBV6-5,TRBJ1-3,CASSYSLQGGNTIYF,TGTGCCAGCAGTTACTCGTTACAGGGAGGAAACACCATATATTTT
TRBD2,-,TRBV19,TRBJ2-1,CASSYGLAPYNEQFF,TGTGCCAGTAGCTATGGACTAGCGCCCTACAATGAGCAGTTCTTC
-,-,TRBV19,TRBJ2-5,CASRDYQETQYF,TGTGCCAGTAGGGACTATCAAGAGACCCAGTACTTC
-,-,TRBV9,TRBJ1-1,CASSVGGSSTEAFF,TGTGCCAGCAGCGTCGGGGGATCGAGCACTGAAGCTTTCTTT
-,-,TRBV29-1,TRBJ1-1,CSVEDLPGNTEAFF,TGCAGCGTTGAAGATCTGCCGGGAAACACTGAAGCTTTCTTT
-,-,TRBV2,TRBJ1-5,CASSGGVGQPQHF,TGTGCCAGCAGTGGGGGGGTGGGGCAGCCCCAGCATTTT
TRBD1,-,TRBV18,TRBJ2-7,CASSPAGTGNEQYF,TGTGCCAGCTCCCCAGCCGGGACAGGGAACGAGCAGTACTTC
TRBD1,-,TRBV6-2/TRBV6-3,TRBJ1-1,CASRPVPGGTTEAFF,TGTGCCAGCAGGCCTGTGCCAGGGGGAACAACTGAAGCTTTCTTT
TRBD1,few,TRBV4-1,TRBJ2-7,CASSPPGQGYEQYF,TGCGCCAGCAGCCCGCCGGGACAGGGATACGAGCAGTACTTC
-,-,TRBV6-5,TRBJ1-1,CASEGGVGTEAFF,TGTGCCAGCGAGGGCGGGGTCGGGACTGAAGCTTTCTTT
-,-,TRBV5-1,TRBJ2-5,CASSPGTQETQYF,TGCGCCAGCAGCCCCGGGACACAAGAGACCCAGTACTTC
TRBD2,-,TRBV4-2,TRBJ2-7,CASSHVAGEYEQYF,TGTGCCAGCAGCCACGTAGCGGGGGAATACGAGCAGTACTTC
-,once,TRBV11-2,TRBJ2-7,CASSLGQPYEQYF,TGTGCCAGCAGCTTGGGGCAGCCTTACGAGCAGTACTTC